This T cell receptor (beta chain) is from a study of human T cells and chemical hapten exposure. Whole-study results and caveats: With regard to DPC sensitization, TCRs above 1 in 1000 frequency did not change.

Individual cDNA molecules in this library carried unique molecular identifiers. Study processing details: Individual samples carried between 23,224 and 690,600 TCRs, with 85,000 to 100,000 as the median. TCRdb re-derived calls from the RACE reads in MiXCR, one entry per CDR3 protein. TCRdb's processing, not the authors', yielded these V and J calls. The table lists about 31,000 distinct CDR3 sequences, approximately 7.4% of them singletons. Time point specified: healthy volunteer bleed at 2 weeks. It was unfractionated whole blood from which total RNA was extracted. V was cut by 0 bases and J by 0 bases, with 11 bases left in between. The germline gives CDR1 DFQATT, CDR2 SNEGSKA (reference sequence). The CDR3 loop spans 15 amino acids. Worth noting for this clonotype: The antigen remains undetermined.

V usage is TRBV20-1 and J usage is TRBJ1-1; D ambiguous. The TCR originated in a human donor in good health. Some clones in this sample may be carry-over from other donors' samples. Sequencing was done on a sample of whole blood. CDR3 in DNA: TGCAGTGCTAGAGAGCGTTGGAAAATGAACACTGAAGCTTTCTTT. Its translation: CSARERWKMNTEAFF.